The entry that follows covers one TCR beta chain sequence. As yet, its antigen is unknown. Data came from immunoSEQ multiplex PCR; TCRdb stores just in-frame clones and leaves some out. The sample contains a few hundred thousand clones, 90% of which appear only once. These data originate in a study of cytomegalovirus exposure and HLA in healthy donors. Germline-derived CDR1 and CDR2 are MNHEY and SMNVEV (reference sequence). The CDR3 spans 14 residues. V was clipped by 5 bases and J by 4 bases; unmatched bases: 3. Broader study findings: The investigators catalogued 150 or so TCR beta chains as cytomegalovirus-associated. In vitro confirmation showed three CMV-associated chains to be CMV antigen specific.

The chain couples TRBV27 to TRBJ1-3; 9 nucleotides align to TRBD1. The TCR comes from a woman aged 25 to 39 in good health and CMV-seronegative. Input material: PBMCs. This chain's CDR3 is CASSTGGAGNTIYF. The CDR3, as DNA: TGTGCCAGCAGTACAGGGGGCGCCGGAAACACCATATATTTT.